This T cell receptor beta chain comes out of a study of PD-L1 blockade in urothelial cancer. Study at large: Blood samples had a median of approximately 140,000 T cells, 75,000 to 90,000 unique TCRs, and clonality more than 0.075.

CDR3 size: 15 residues. Germline V gives CDR1 SQVTM, CDR2 ANQGSEA. Trimming took 6 bases from V and 0 from J, leaving 16 bases between them. Measured with immunoSEQ multiplex PCR; TCRdb has only the in-frame clones, and not every one. The table has approximately 100,000 clones, roughly nine tenths seen once. V is TRBV29-1 and J is TRBJ2-3, with D perhaps TRBD2 (6 bases). This TCR came from a woman older than 75 with urothelial cancer. The material sequenced was PBMCs, taken around atezolizumab (anti-PD-L1) treatment. The CDR3 spells CSVLGSGTSTDTQYF. The CDR3 nucleotides are TGCAGCGTGCTCGGTAGCGGAACTAGCACAGATACGCAGTATTTT.